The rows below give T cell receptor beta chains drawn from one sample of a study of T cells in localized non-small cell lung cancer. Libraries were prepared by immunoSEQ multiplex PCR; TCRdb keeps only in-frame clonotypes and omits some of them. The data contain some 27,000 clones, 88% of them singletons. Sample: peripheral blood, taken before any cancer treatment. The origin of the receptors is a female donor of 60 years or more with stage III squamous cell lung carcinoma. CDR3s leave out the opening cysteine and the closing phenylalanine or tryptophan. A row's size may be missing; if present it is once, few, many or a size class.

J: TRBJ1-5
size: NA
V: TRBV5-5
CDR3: ASSFGYSNQPQH

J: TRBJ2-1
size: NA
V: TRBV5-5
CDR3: ASSPTINEQF

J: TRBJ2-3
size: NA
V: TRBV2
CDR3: ASWLADTQY

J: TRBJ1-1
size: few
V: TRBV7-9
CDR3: ASSLGQGARTEAF

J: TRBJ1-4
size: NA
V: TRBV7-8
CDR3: ASSRGQGNEKLF

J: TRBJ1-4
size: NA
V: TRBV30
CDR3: AWSVPRVSNEKLF

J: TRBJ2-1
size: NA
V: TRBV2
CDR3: ATGQGFYEQF

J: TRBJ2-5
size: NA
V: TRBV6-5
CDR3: ASSYAETQY

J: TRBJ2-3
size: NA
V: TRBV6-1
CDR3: ASSWGSEADTQY

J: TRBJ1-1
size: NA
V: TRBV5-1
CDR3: ASSQGGGTEAF

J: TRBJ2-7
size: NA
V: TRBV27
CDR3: ASSWGTGLSSYEQY

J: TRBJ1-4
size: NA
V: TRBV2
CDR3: ASSPTGPLQEKLF

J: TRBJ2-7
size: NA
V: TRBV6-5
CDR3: ASSYSSGTGMREQY

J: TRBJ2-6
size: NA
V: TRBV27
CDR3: ASSFRRTGARAGANVLT

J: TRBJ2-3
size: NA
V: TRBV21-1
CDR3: ASSKGGTGWSGSPDTQY

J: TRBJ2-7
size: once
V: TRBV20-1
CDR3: SGWRDLEQY

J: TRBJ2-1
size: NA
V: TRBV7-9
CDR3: ASSFYANEQF

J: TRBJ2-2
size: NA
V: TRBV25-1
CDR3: ASSESVAGGTRGELF

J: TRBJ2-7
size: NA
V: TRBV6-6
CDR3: ASSYSTAPHEQY

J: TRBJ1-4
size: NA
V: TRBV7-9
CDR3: ASSESGGLFNEKLF

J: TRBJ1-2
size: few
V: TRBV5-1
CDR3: ASSEEANYGYT

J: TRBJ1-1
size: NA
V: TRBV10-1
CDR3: ASSHEAFGNTEAF

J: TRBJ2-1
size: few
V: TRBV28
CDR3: ASTSSGRPLSYNEQF

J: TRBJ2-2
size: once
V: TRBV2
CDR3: ASSRGENTGELF

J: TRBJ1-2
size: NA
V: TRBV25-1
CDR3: ASSDVINYGYT